Sequencing of this T cell receptor beta chain was carried out in a study of identifying expanded T cells in peripheral blood. On this clone itself: Its antigen remains unidentified. Its ends do not fully match the called genes, so a read error is possible.

Notes on the study in general: Differentially abundant clones: around 1.2 between replicates, 15 to 17 at roughly 2 weeks, around 20 at four.

Assay: immunoSEQ multiplex PCR; the TCRdb copy retains only in-frame clones and omits some. The table records around 60,000 clones, under 85% of them present only once. The CDR3 spans 15 residues. Germline CDR1 reads LGHNA; CDR2 reads YSLEER. No infections or other immune events were documented during collection. The chain employs TRBV4-3 and TRBJ2-7; 7 nucleotides align to TRBD2. Specimen: blood. The clonotype comes from a person aged 18-70 years in good health. The DNA for the CDR3 is TGCGCCAGCAGTCAAGAAATCCGGGGGGTGAGCGAGCAGTACTTC. Its translation: CASSQEIRGVSEQYF.